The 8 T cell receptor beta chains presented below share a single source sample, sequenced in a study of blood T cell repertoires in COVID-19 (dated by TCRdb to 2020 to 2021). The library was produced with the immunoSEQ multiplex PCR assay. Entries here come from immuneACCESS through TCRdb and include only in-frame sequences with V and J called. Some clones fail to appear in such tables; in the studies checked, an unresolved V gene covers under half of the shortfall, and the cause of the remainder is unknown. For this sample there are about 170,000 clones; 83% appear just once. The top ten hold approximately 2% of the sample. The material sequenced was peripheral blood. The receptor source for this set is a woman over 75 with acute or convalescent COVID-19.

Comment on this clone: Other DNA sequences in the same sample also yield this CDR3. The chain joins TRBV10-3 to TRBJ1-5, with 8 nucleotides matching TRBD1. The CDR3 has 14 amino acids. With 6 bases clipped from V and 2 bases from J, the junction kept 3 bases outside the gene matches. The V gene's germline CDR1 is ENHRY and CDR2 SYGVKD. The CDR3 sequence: CAISEDRGNQPQHF. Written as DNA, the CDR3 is TGTGCCATCAGCGAGGACAGGGGCAATCAGCCCCAGCATTTT.

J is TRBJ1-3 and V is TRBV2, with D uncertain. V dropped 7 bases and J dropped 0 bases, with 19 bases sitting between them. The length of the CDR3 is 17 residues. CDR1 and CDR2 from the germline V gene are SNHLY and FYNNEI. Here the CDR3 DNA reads TGTGCCAGCACCCGAGGTGGTACATTAGTCTCTGGAAACACCATATATTTT. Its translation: CASTRGGTLVSGNTIYF. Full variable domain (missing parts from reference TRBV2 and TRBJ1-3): EPEVTQTPSHQVTQMGQEVILRCVPISNHLYFYWYRQILGQKVEFLVSFYNNEISEKSEIFDDQFSVERPDGSNFTLKIRSTKLEDSAMYFCASTRGGTLVSGNTIYFGEGSWLTVV.

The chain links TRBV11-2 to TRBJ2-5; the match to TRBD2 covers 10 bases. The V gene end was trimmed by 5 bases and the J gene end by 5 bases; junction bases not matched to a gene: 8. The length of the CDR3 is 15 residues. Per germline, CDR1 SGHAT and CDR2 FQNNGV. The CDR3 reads CASSAQLAGLETQYF. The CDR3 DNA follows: TGTGCCAGCAGCGCGCAACTAGCGGGGCTGGAGACCCAGTACTTC.

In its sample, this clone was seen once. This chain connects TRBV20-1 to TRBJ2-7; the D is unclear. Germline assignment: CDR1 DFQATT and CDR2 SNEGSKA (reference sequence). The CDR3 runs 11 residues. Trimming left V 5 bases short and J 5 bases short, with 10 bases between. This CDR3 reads CSAQASHEQYF. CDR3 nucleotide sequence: TGCAGTGCTCAGGCAAGCCACGAGCAGTACTTC.

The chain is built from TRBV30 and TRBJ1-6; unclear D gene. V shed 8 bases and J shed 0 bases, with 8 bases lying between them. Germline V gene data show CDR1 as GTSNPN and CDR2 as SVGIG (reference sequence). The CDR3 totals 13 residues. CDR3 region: CARGSSYNSPLHF. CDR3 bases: TGTGCCCGAGGGAGCTCCTATAATTCACCCCTCCACTTT.

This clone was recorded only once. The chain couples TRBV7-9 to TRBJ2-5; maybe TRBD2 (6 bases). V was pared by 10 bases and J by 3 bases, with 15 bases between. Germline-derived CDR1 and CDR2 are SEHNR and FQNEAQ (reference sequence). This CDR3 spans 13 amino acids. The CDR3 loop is CATTLGTEETQYF. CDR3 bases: TGTGCCACCACCTTGGGGACTGAAGAGACCCAGTACTTC.

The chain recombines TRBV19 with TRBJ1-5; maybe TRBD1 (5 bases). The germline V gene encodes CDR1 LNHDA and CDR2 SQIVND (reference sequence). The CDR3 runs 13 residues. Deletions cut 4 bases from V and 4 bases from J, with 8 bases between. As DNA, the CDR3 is TGTGCCAGTAGTAAGGACAAGAATCAGCCCCAGCATTTT. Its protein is CASSKDKNQPQHF.

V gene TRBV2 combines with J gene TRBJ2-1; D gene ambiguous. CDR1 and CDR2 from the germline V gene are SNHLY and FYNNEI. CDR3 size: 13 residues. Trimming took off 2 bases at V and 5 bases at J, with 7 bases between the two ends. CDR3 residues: CASSELRNNEQFF. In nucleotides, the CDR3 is TGTGCCAGCAGTGAACTCAGGAACAATGAGCAGTTCTTC.